This TCR beta chain was sequenced during a study of beta chain features in type 1 diabetes. Study-wide background: Cells sorted and examined across all samples totaled 85 million to 110 million. Study-wide points: TCRB CDR3s were moderately but significantly shorter in Type 1 diabetes patients in all four CD4+ subsets. Whatever favoring of shorter templates PCR might show would apply equally to patients and controls.

V was cut by 7 bases and J by 9 bases, with 20 bases left in between. The CDR3 has 15 residues. Germline V gene lookup returns CDR1 SGHRS and CDR2 YFSETQ. The authors reverse transcribed all of the isolated RNA, so sequencing captured expressed TCRB transcripts. Clones were sequenced by immunoSEQ multiplex PCR, and TCRdb holds only the in-frame ones, with some missing. The sample contains tens of thousands of clones, roughly 34% of which appear only once. Each of the CD4+ naive, central memory, regulatory and stem cell-like memory populations was sorted via CD45RO/CCR7/CD25/CD127/CD95/CD27. There are a few counts of this clone. Its cognate antigen is unknown.

J is TRBJ1-6 and V is TRBV5-1; D ambiguous. The source is a young woman in good health. Sequencing used stem cell memory CD4+ T cells from blood. DNA for the CDR3: TGCGCCAGCCACATGAGTCCGGGGTTGAGTTCACCCCTCCACTTT. Amino acid sequence: CASHMSPGLSSPLHF.